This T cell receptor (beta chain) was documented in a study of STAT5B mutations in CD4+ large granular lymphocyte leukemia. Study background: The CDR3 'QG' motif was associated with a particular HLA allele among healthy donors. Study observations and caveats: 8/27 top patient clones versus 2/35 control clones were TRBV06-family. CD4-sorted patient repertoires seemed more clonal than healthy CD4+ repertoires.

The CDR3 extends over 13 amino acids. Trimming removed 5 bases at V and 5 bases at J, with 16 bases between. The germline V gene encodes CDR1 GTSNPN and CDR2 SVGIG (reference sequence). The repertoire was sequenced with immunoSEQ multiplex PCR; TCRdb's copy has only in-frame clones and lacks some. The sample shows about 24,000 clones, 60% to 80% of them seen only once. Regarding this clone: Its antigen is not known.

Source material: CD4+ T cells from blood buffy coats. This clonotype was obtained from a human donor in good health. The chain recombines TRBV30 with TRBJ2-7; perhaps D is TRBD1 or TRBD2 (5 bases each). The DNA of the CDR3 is TGTGCCTGGGATCGCGGTGGGGGAGACGAGCAGTACTTC. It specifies CAWDRGGGDEQYF.